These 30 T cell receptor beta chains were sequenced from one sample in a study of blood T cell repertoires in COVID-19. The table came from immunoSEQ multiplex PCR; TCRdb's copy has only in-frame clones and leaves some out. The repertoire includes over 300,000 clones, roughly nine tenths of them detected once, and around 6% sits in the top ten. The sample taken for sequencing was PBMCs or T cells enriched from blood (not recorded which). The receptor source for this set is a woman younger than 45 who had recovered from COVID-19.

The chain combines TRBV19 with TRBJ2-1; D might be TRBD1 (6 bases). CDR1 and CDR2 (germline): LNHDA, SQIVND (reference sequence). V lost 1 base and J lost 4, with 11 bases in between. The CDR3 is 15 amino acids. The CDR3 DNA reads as TGTGCCAGTAGTATAGGACAGGATAGTTACAATGAGCAGTTCTTC. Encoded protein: CASSIGQDSYNEQFF.

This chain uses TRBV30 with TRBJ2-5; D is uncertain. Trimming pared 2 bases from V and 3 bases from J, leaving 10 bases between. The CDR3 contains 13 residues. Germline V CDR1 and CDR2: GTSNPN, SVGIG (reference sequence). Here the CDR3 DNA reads TGTGCCTGGAGTTTCGGTGCGAAAGAGACCCAGTACTTC. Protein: CAWSFGAKETQYF.

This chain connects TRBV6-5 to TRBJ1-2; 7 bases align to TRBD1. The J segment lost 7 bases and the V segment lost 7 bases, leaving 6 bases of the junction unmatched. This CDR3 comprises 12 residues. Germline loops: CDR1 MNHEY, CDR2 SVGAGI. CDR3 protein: CASNTGDGGYTF. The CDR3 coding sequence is TGTGCCAGCAATACAGGGGATGGTGGCTACACCTTC.

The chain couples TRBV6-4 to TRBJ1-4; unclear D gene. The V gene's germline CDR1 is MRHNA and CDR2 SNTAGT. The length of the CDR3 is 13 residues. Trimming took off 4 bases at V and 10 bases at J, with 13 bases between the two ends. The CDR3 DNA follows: TGTGCCAGCAGTGGGACTCAAGGCAGAAAACTGTTTTTT. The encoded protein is CASSGTQGRKLFF.

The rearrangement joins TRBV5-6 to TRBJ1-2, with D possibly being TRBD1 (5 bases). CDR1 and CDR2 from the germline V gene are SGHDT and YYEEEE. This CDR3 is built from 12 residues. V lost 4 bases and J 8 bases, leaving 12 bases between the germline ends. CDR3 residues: CASSAGEGGYTF. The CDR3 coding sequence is TGTGCCAGCAGCGCGGGGGAAGGCGGCTACACCTTC. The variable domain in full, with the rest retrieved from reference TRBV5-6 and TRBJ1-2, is DAGVTQSPTHLIKTRGQQVTLRCSPKSGHDTVSWYQQALGQGPQFIFQYYEEEERQRGNFPDRFSGHQFPNYSSELNVNALLLGDSALYLCASSAGEGGYTFGSGTRLTVV.

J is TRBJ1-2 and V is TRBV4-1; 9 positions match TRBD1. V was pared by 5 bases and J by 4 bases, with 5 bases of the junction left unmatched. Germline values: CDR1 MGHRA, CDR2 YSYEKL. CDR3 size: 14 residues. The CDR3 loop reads CASSTTGGFYGYTF. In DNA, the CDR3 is TGCGCCAGCAGCACGACAGGGGGGTTCTATGGCTACACCTTC.

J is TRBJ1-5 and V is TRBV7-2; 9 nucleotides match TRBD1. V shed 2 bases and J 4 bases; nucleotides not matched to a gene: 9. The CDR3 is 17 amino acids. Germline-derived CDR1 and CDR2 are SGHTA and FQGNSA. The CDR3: CASSLSPTGGLNQPQHF. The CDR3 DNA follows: TGTGCCAGCAGCTTAAGTCCTACAGGGGGCCTGAATCAGCCCCAGCATTTT.

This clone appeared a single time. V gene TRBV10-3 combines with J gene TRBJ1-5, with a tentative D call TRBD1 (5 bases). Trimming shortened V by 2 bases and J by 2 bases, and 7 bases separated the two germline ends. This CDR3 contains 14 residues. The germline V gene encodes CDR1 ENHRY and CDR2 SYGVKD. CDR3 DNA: TGTGCCATCAGTGAGCTAGGGGGCAATCAGCCCCAGCATTTT. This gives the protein CAISELGGNQPQHF.

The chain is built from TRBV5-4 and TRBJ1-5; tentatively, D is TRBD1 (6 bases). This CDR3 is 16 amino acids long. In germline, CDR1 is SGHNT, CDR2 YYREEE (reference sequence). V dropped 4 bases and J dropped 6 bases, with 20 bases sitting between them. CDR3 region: CASSKSADRKSQPQHF. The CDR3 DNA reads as TGTGCCAGCAGCAAATCGGCGGACAGAAAGAGTCAGCCCCAGCATTTT. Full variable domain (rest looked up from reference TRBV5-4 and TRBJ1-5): ETGVTQSPTHLIKTRGQQVTLRCSSQSGHNTVSWYQQALGQGPQFIFQYYREEENGRGNFPPRFSGLQFPNYSSELNVNALELDDSALYLCASSKSADRKSQPQHFGDGTRLSIL.

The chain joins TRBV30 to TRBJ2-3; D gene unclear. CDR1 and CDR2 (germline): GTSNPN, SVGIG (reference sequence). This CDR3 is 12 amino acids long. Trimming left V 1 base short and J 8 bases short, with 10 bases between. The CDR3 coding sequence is TGTGCCTGGAGTGGAACGGGTGGTACGCAGTATTTT. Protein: CAWSGTGGTQYF.

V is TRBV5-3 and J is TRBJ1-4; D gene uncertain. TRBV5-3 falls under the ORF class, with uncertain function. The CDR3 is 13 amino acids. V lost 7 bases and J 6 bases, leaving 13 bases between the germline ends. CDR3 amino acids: CARERQWDEKLFF. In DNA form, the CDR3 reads TGTGCCAGAGAGCGGCAGTGGGATGAAAAACTGTTTTTT.

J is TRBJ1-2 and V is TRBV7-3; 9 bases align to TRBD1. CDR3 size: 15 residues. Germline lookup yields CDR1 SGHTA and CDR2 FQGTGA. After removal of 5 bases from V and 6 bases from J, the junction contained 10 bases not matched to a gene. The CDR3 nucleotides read TGTGCCAGCAGCACTGAAGCCGGGACAGGGAATGGCTACACCTTC. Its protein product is CASSTEAGTGNGYTF.

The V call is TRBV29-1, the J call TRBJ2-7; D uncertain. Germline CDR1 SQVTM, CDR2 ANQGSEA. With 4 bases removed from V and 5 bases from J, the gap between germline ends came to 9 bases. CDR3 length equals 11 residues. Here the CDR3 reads CSVGPADEQYF. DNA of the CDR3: TGCAGCGTTGGGCCCGCTGACGAGCAGTACTTC.

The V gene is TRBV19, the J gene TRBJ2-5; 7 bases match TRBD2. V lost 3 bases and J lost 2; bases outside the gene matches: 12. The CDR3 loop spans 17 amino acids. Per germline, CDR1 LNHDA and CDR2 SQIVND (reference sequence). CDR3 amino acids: CASSMGSPRAGQETQYF. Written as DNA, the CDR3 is TGTGCCAGTAGTATGGGTTCCCCTAGAGCGGGGCAAGAGACCCAGTACTTC.

CDR3 DNA: TGTGCCAGCAGCTCCAACAATCAGCCCCAGCATTTT. Translating it yields CASSSNNQPQHF. V gene TRBV7-2 combines with J gene TRBJ1-5, with D unresolved. The CDR3 contains 12 residues. The ends were cut back, 4 bases at V and 3 bases at J, with 4 bases in the middle. Germline loops: CDR1 SGHTA, CDR2 FQGNSA.

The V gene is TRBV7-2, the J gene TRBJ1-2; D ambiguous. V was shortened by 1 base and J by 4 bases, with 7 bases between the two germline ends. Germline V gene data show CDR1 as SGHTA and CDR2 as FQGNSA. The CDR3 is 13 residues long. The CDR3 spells CASSLVAVYGYTF. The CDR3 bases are TGTGCCAGCAGCTTAGTGGCTGTCTATGGCTACACCTTC.

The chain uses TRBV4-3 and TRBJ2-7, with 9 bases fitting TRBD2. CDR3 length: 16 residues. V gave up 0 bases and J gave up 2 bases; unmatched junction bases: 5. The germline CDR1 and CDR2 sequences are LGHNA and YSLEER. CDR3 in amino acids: CASSQDLSGRTYEQYF. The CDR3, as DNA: TGCGCCAGCAGCCAAGATCTTAGCGGGAGAACCTACGAGCAGTACTTC.

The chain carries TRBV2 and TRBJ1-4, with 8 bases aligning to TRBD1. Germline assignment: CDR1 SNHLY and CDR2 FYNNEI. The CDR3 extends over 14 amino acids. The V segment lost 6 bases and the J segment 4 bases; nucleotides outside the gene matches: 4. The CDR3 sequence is CASRADRVNEKLFF. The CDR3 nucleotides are TGTGCCAGCAGAGCGGACAGGGTTAATGAAAAACTGTTTTTT.

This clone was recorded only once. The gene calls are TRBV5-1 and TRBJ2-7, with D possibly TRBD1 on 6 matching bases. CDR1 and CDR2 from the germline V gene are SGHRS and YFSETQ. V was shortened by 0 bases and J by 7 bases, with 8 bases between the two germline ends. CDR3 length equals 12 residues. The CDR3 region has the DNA TGCGCCAGCAGCTTGGTAAGGGGGGAGCAGTACTTC. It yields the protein CASSLVRGEQYF.

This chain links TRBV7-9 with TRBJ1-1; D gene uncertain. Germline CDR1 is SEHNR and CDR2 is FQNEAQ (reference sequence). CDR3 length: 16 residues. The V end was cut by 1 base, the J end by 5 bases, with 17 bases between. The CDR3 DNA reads TGTGCCAGCAGCTTAGATTTTGGGGTCGGGATGACTGAAGCTTTCTTT. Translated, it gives CASSLDFGVGMTEAFF.

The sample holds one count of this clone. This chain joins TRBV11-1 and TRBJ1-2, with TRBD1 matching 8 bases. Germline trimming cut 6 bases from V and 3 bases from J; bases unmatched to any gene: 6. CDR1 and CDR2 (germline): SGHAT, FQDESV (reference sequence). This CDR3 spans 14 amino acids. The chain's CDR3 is CASSRTGFDYGYTF. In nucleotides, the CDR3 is TGTGCCAGCAGTCGGACAGGGTTCGACTATGGCTACACCTTC.

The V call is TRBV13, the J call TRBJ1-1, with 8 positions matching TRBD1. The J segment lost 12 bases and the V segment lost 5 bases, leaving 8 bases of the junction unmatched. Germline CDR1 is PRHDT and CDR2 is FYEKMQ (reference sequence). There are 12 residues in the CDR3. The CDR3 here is CASSPRTGRTFF. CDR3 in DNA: TGTGCCAGCAGCCCGCGGACAGGGAGGACTTTCTTT.

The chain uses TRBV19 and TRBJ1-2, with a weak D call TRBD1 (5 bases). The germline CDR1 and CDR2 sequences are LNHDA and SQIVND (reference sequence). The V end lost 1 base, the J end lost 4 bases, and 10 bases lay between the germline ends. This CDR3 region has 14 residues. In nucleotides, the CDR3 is TGTGCCAGTAGTATAGTAGCAGGGCTCTATGGCTACACCTTC. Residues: CASSIVAGLYGYTF.

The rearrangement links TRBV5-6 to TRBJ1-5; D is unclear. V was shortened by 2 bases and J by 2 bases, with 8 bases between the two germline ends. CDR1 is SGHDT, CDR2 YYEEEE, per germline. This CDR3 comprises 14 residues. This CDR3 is CASSFSSGNQPQHF. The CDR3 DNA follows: TGTGCCAGCAGCTTTTCCAGTGGCAATCAGCCCCAGCATTTT.

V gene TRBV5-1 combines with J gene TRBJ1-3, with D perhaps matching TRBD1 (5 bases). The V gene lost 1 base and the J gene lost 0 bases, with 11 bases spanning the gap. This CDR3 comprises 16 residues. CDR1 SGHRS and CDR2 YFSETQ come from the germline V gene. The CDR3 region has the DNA TGCGCCAGCAGCTTGAGCAGACAGAGCTCTGGAAACACCATATATTTT. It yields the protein CASSLSRQSSGNTIYF.

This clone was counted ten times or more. CDR3 region: CASSESSETGELFF. The CDR3 region has the DNA TGTGCCAGCAGTGAGTCCAGCGAGACCGGGGAGCTGTTTTTT. The chain links TRBV6-4 to TRBJ2-2; D unclear. The germline V gene has CDR1 MRHNA and CDR2 SNTAGT. The CDR3 covers 14 residues. The germline V and J ends were trimmed by 3 bases and 5 bases, with 10 bases remaining between them.

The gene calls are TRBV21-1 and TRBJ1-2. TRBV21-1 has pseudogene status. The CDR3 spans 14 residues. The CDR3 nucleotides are TGTGCCAGCCGAACGGTACGCTCTAACTATGGCTACACCTTC. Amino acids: CASRTVRSNYGYTF.

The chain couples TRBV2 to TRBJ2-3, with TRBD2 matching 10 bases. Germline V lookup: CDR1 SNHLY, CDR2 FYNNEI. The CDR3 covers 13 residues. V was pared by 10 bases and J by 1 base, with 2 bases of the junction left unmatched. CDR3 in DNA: TGTGCCATTACTAGCGGGGGCACAGATACGCAGTATTTT. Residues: CAITSGGTDTQYF.

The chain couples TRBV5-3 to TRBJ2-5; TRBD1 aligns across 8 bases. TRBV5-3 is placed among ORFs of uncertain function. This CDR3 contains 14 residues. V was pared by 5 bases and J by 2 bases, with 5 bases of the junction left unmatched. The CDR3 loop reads CARRTDRGQETQYF. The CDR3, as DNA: TGTGCCAGAAGGACCGACAGGGGTCAAGAGACCCAGTACTTC.

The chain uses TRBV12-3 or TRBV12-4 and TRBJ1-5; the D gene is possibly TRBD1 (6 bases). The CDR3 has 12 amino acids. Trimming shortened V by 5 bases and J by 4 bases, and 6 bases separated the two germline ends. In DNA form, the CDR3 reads TGTGCCAGCAGTAGGGGGAATCAGCCCCAGCATTTT. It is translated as CASSRGNQPQHF.